Below, 5 T cell receptor beta chains from the same sample are listed, as sequenced in a study of shared clonotypes between healthy human individuals (dated by TCRdb to between 2020 and 2021). Libraries were prepared through the immunoSEQ multiplex PCR assay. TCRdb's version of the immuneACCESS table is confined to in-frame rearrangements and falls short of the full clone set. An unresolved V gene accounts for under half of the shortfall where checked; the remainder is of unknown origin. In this sample the table shows approximately 2,000,000 clones, 85% to 95% of which occur a single time. The top ten clonotypes cover about 1.6% of the sample. CD8 naive samples were obtained by positive selection for CCR7 among CD45RO-negative cells, yielding a CD45RA+CCR7+ population from which TemRA cells were excluded. Sequencing used naive CD8+ T cells from PBMCs. The cell subset or site label here, explained by the study, means: CD45RA+CCR7+. Receptor source: a man aged 18 to 29 in good health. Some clones in this sample may be carry-over from other donors' samples.

The V gene is TRBV28, the J gene TRBJ2-3; tentatively, D is TRBD1 or TRBD2 (6 bases each). CDR1 is MDHEN and CDR2 is SYDVKM in the germline V gene. V dropped 5 bases and J dropped 6 bases, with 12 bases sitting between them. This CDR3 spans 13 amino acids. Written as DNA, the CDR3 is TGTGCCAGCAGTACCGGGGGCGGGGATACGCAGTATTTT. It translates to CASSTGGGDTQYF.

This clone was counted a single time. The chain recombines TRBV19 with TRBJ1-1; D gene ambiguous. Germline V CDR1 and CDR2: LNHDA, SQIVND (reference sequence). CDR3 length: 11 amino acids. V lost 3 bases and J lost 11, with 10 bases in between. The chain's CDR3 is CASSIGVMAFF. CDR3 sequence (DNA): TGTGCCAGTAGTATCGGGGTAATGGCTTTCTTT.

J is TRBJ1-5 and V is TRBV27; no firm D call. Germline CDR1 reads MNHEY; CDR2 reads SMNVEV (reference sequence). Between the trimmed V and J ends, which lost 5 bases and 4 bases, there was a span of 12 bases. The CDR3 loop spans 14 amino acids. The CDR3 here is CASSPRASNQPQHF. The CDR3 nucleotides read TGTGCCAGCAGTCCTCGGGCCTCTAATCAGCCCCAGCATTTT.

This chain links TRBV6-5 with TRBJ2-3; unclear D gene. The CDR3 length is 13 residues. Trimming took off 5 bases at V and 1 base at J, with 7 bases between the two ends. Germline CDR1 and CDR2: MNHEY and SVGAGI. The CDR3 spells CASSPGGTDTQYF. CDR3 nucleotides: TGTGCCAGCAGTCCCGGAGGCACAGATACGCAGTATTTT.

The chain is built from TRBV7-8 and TRBJ1-1; 7 bases line up with TRBD1. Germline V gene data show CDR1 as SGHVS and CDR2 as FQNEAQ. This CDR3 contains 14 residues. Trimming cost V 6 bases and J 8 bases; bases outside gene matches: 12. This CDR3 reads CASRAGTVPREAFF. The CDR3 region has the DNA TGTGCCAGCAGAGCCGGGACAGTCCCCAGGGAAGCTTTCTTT. Together with reference TRBV7-8 and TRBJ1-1, the CDR3 gives the full variable domain: GAGVSQSPRYKVAKRGQDVALRCDPISGHVSLFWYQQALGQGPEFLTYFQNEAQLDKSGLPSDRFFAERPEGSVSTLKIQRTQQEDSAVYLCASRAGTVPREAFFGQGTRLTVV.